These T cell receptor beta chains were read from a single sample in a study of cytomegalovirus exposure and HLA in healthy donors. The data were produced by immunoSEQ multiplex PCR, yet TCRdb's version contains in-frame clones alone and is incomplete. The sample contains tens of thousands of clones, roughly 96% of which appear only once. The sequencing sample was made of PBMCs. The source is a man aged 18 to 29 in good health and CMV-seronegative. CDR3s include the opening cysteine and the closing phenylalanine or tryptophan. Fields, in order: D gene, J gene, V gene, clone size, CDR3 protein, CDR3 DNA. A D gene is named only where the DNA matches it firmly. Clone size is shown for a subset of rows, as once, few, many or a class of expanded clone.

- TRBJ1-6 TRBV6-5 once CASSYSLGQPNSPLHF TGTGCCAGCAGTTACTCATTAGGACAGCCTAATTCACCCCTCCACTTT
- TRBJ2-7 TRBV2 - CASREQSYEQYF TGTGCCAGCAGAGAACAGTCCTACGAGCAGTACTTC
TRBD1 TRBJ2-1 TRBV30 - CAWTGGRSYNEQFF TGTGCCTGGACAGGGGGACGATCTTACAATGAGCAGTTCTTC
TRBD1 TRBJ2-1 TRBV7-2 - CASSLDRGNNEQFF TGTGCCAGCAGCCTCGACAGGGGGAACAATGAGCAGTTCTTC
- TRBJ1-6 TRBV19 - CASSTLEKKYNSPLHF TGTGCCAGTAGTACCCTTGAGAAGAAGTATAATTCACCCCTCCACTTT
- TRBJ2-4 TRBV18 - CASSPLPKSKSLAKNIQYF TGTGCCAGCTCACCTCTTCCCAAGAGCAAATCTTTAGCCAAAAACATTCAGTACTTC
TRBD1 TRBJ2-5 TRBV27 - CASSWGTGAETQYF TGTGCCAGCAGTTGGGGGACAGGGGCGGAGACCCAGTACTTC
- TRBJ2-7 TRBV5-1 - CASSLVPGVQEQYF TGCGCCAGCAGCTTGGTCCCGGGAGTCCAAGAGCAGTACTTC
TRBD2 TRBJ2-7 TRBV7-9 - CASSPRTSYEQYF TGTGCCAGCAGCCCGCGGACTAGCTACGAGCAGTACTTC
TRBD1 TRBJ2-2 TRBV28 - CASSLGDRDTGELFF TGTGCCAGCAGTTTAGGGGACAGGGACACCGGGGAGCTGTTTTTT
TRBD2 TRBJ2-1 TRBV19 - CASSLTSGNFYNEQFF TGTGCCAGTAGTCTCACTAGCGGGAACTTCTACAATGAGCAGTTCTTC
TRBD1 TRBJ2-5 TRBV7-9 - CASSSTTGQETQYF TGTGCCAGCAGCTCTACGACAGGGCAAGAGACCCAGTACTTC
- TRBJ2-3 TRBV21-1 - CASSKERPDKTGTGGSEGTDTQYF TGTGCCAGCAGCAAAGAACGACCAGATAAAACCGGGACAGGGGGCTCAGAGGGCACAGATACGCAGTATTTT
- TRBJ1-1 TRBV30 once CAWRSEGGKTEAFF TGTGCCTGGAGAAGCGAGGGAGGGAAGACTGAAGCTTTCTTT
TRBD2 TRBJ2-1 TRBV30 - CAWASGTNYNEQFF TGTGCCTGGGCTTCCGGGACTAACTACAATGAGCAGTTCTTC
TRBD1 TRBJ2-5 TRBV7-9 - CASRGTGGQETQYF TGTGCCAGCAGGGGGACAGGGGGCCAAGAGACCCAGTACTTC
TRBD2 TRBJ2-2 TRBV9 - CASSPSGGLAENTGELFF TGTGCCAGCAGCCCATCGGGAGGGCTAGCCGAGAACACCGGGGAGCTGTTTTTT
- TRBJ2-7 TRBV14 - CASSQLSTGAYEQYF TGTGCCAGCAGCCAACTAAGTACGGGGGCCTACGAGCAGTACTTC
- TRBJ2-2 TRBV19 - CASSRGVDTGELFF TGTGCCAGTAGTAGGGGGGTCGACACCGGGGAGCTGTTTTTT
- TRBJ1-1 TRBV30 - CAWSVLAGNTEAFF TGTGCCTGGAGTGTCCTTGCAGGGAACACTGAAGCTTTCTTT
- TRBJ2-7 TRBV27 - CASSFTSTLYEQYF TGTGCCAGCAGTTTTACTAGCACGTTATACGAGCAGTACTTC
- TRBJ1-5 TRBV28 - CASRLRDAGNQPQHF TGTGCCAGCAGGCTGCGGGACGCAGGCAATCAGCCCCAGCATTTT
- TRBJ2-1 TRBV7-9 - CASSPEGGGSYNEQFF TGTGCCAGCAGCCCGGAGGGAGGAGGGAGCTACAATGAGCAGTTCTTC
TRBD1 TRBJ1-6 TRBV27 once CASSGRQGFSYNSPLHF TGTGCCAGCAGTGGACGACAGGGATTCTCCTATAATTCACCCCTCCACTTT
TRBD1 TRBJ1-4 TRBV7-9 - CASSPGDRTFNEKLFF TGTGCCAGCAGCCCAGGGGACAGAACATTTAATGAAAAACTGTTTTTT
TRBD1 TRBJ1-5 TRBV28 - CASSLDRVNNQPQHF TGTGCCAGCAGTTTAGACAGGGTTAACAATCAGCCCCAGCATTTT
- TRBJ2-1 TRBV15 - CATSVGGSLQFF TGTGCCACCAGTGTGGGGGGATCGTTACAGTTCTTC
TRBD1 TRBJ2-2 TRBV11-3 - CASSQRGQGIAGELFF TGTGCCAGCAGCCAGCGGGGACAGGGAATAGCCGGGGAGCTGTTTTTT
- TRBJ2-7 TRBV27 - CASSLGGRYEQYF TGTGCCAGCAGTTTAGGAGGACGGTACGAGCAGTACTTC
TRBD1 TRBJ2-2 TRBV10-3 - CAISERQGAAGELFF TGTGCCATCAGTGAGCGACAGGGGGCTGCCGGGGAGCTGTTTTTT
TRBD1 TRBJ1-5 TRBV2 - CASRDRAWNQPQHF TGTGCCAGCAGGGACAGGGCGTGGAATCAGCCCCAGCATTTT
- TRBJ2-2 TRBV11-2 once CASSLDSTGELFF TGTGCCAGCAGCTTAGACAGCACCGGGGAGCTGTTTTTT
- TRBJ2-1 TRBV6-5 - CASSSGTLYNEQFF TGTGCCAGCAGTTCAGGGACTCTCTACAATGAGCAGTTCTTC
TRBD1 TRBJ1-1 TRBV18 - CASSQFGQGVDTEAFF TGTGCCAGCTCACAGTTCGGACAGGGGGTGGACACTGAAGCTTTCTTT
TRBD1 TRBJ1-2 TRBV19 - CASSIGGTEINYGYTF TGTGCCAGTAGTATTGGAGGGACAGAAATAAACTATGGCTACACCTTC
TRBD1 TRBJ1-1 TRBV30 - CAWGRTGGVGTEAFF TGTGCCTGGGGTAGGACAGGGGGAGTAGGCACTGAAGCTTTCTTT
- TRBJ2-4 TRBV19 - CASSPRQLAKNIQYF TGTGCCAGTAGTCCCAGACAGTTAGCCAAAAACATTCAGTACTTC
TRBD1 TRBJ1-2 TRBV6-5 - CASSYLTGATYGYTF TGTGCCAGCAGTTACCTGACAGGGGCTACCTATGGCTACACCTTC
- TRBJ1-1 TRBV10-3 - CAISESKSGSRTEAFF TGTGCCATCAGTGAGTCGAAATCGGGAAGTAGAACTGAAGCTTTCTTT